These 28 T cell receptor beta chains were sequenced from one sample in a study of cytomegalovirus exposure and HLA in healthy donors. PCR was performed using 60 Vbeta and 13 Jbeta primers. Repertoires were generated with immunoSEQ multiplex PCR, while TCRdb's copy carries only in-frame clones and drops some. The profile shows around 140,000 clones, roughly 80% of them singletons. What was sequenced was PBMCs. These receptors were collected from a male donor in good health and CMV-seronegative.

This rearrangement joins TRBV18 to TRBJ2-7; the D gene is possibly TRBD1 (6 bases). The CDR3 sequence is 15 residues long. Germline V gene lookup returns CDR1 KGHSH and CDR2 LQKENI. V lost 2 bases and J 0 bases, leaving 11 bases between the germline ends. CDR3 loop: CASSPSAGDSYEQYF. CDR3 nucleotides: TGTGCCAGCTCACCATCGGCAGGGGACTCCTACGAGCAGTACTTC. The entire variable domain, with the rest obtained from reference TRBV18 and TRBJ2-7, is as follows: NAGVMQNPRHLVRRRGQEARLRCSPMKGHSHVYWYRQLPEEGLKFMVYLQKENIIDESGMPKERFSAEFPKEGPSILRIQQVVRGDSAAYFCASSPSAGDSYEQYFGPGTRLTVT.

This chain links TRBV15 with TRBJ2-5; TRBD2 agrees at 7 bases. V was pared by 7 bases and J by 4 bases, with 18 bases of the junction left unmatched. This CDR3 contains 17 residues. Germline loops: CDR1 LNHNV, CDR2 YYDKDF (reference sequence). CDR3 in amino acids: CATKSDRTRAGRETQYF. CDR3 DNA sequence: TGTGCCACCAAGTCAGACCGGACTAGAGCTGGGAGAGAGACCCAGTACTTC.

The gene calls are TRBV6-6 and TRBJ2-4; 7 bases line up with TRBD2. Germline V lookup: CDR1 MNHNY, CDR2 SVGAGI (reference sequence). This CDR3 is built from 14 residues. Trimming at V came to 9 bases and at J to 3 bases, leaving 8 bases not matched to a gene. The CDR3 region is CASGGGEGKNIQYF. The CDR3 DNA reads as TGTGCCAGTGGCGGCGGGGAGGGCAAAAACATTCAGTACTTC.

The J gene is TRBJ1-1, the V gene TRBV20-1; perhaps TRBD1 as D (6 bases). Deletions cut 6 bases from V and 6 bases from J, with 11 bases between. The CDR3 consists of 11 residues. The germline gives CDR1 DFQATT, CDR2 SNEGSKA (reference sequence). This chain's CDR3 is CSAGQFSEAFF. DNA of the CDR3: TGCAGTGCAGGACAGTTCTCTGAAGCTTTCTTT.

This rearrangement joins TRBV20-1 to TRBJ1-1; D ambiguous. Per germline, CDR1 DFQATT and CDR2 SNEGSKA (reference sequence). Trimming cost V 5 bases and J 3 bases, with 7 bases left between them. The CDR3 covers 11 residues. CDR3 nucleotide sequence: TGCAGTGCTGCTATCTACACTGAAGCTTTCTTT. It translates to CSAAIYTEAFF.

Only one count was recorded for this clone. This CDR3 is CASSSGGAGGADTQYF. The CDR3 DNA reads as TGTGCCAGCAGCTCCGGGGGAGCGGGGGGGGCAGATACGCAGTATTTT. V usage is TRBV11-3 and J usage is TRBJ2-3; TRBD2 aligns across 10 bases. Losses at the gene ends were 4 bases for V and 4 bases for J; bases not matched to a gene: 8. This CDR3 contains 16 residues. CDR1 is SGHNT, CDR2 YENEEA, per germline.

The chain combines TRBV6-6 with TRBJ1-1, with TRBD1 matching over 7 bases. The CDR3 loop spans 15 amino acids. Germline-derived CDR1 and CDR2 are MNHNY and SVGAGI (reference sequence). J was trimmed by 0 bases and V by 6 bases; bases with no gene match: 7. CDR3 sequence reads: CASRTEDRLNTEAFF. Written as DNA, the CDR3 is TGTGCCAGCAGAACTGAGGACAGGTTGAACACTGAAGCTTTCTTT.

This clone showed up just once. This chain joins TRBV11-2 and TRBJ2-7, with 7 positions matching TRBD1. V lost 0 bases, J lost 5 bases, and 7 bases stayed unmatched. The CDR3 is 15 residues long. Germline V gives CDR1 SGHAT, CDR2 FQNNGV. In DNA, the CDR3 is TGTGCCAGCAGCTTAGAGAACAGGGGATTCGACGAGCAGTACTTC. Its translation: CASSLENRGFDEQYF. Full variable domain (outside the CDR3, taken from reference TRBV11-2 and TRBJ2-7): EAGVAQSPRYKIIEKRQSVAFWCNPISGHATLYWYQQILGQGPKLLIQFQNNGVVDDSQLPKDRFSAERLKGVDSTLKIQPAKLEDSAVYLCASSLENRGFDEQYFGPGTRLTVT.

V is TRBV7-2 and J is TRBJ1-3; D is uncertain. CDR1 SGHTA and CDR2 FQGNSA come from the germline V gene. The CDR3 is 14 residues long. Trimming left V 5 bases short and J 4 bases short, with 12 bases between. The CDR3 bases are TGTGCCAGCAGCGAAGGGAGTACCGGAAACACCATATATTTT. Translated, it gives CASSEGSTGNTIYF.

The V gene is TRBV7-6, the J gene TRBJ2-7, with TRBD1 identical over 8 bases. Trimming cost V 5 bases and J 0 bases; bases outside gene matches: 6. The CDR3 sequence is 15 residues long. From germline, CDR1 is SGHVS and CDR2 FNYEAQ. CDR3 region: CASSPGTGHSYEQYF. Written as DNA, the CDR3 is TGTGCCAGCAGCCCAGGGACAGGCCACTCCTACGAGCAGTACTTC.

The chain recombines TRBV6-5 with TRBJ2-7, with a tentative D call TRBD1 (7 bases). V lost 5 bases and J lost 5, with 16 bases in between. The CDR3 sequence is 14 residues long. Germline assignment: CDR1 MNHEY and CDR2 SVGAGI. The CDR3 DNA follows: TGTGCCAGCAGTCGGGACCAGGGGGGCCACGAGCAGTACTTC. This gives the protein CASSRDQGGHEQYF.

This clone was observed once. This chain links TRBV7-3 with TRBJ2-2; 7 bases agree with TRBD1. After removal of 5 bases from V and 2 bases from J, the junction contained 8 bases not matched to a gene. This CDR3 has 16 amino acids. Germline lookup yields CDR1 SGHTA and CDR2 FQGTGA. CDR3 nucleotide sequence: TGTGCCAGCAGCACCACCGGGACAGCTAACACCGGGGAGCTGTTTTTT. It specifies CASSTTGTANTGELFF.

The chain couples TRBV27 to TRBJ2-1; D not certain. The V end was cut by 1 base, the J end by 3 bases, with 10 bases between. The V gene's germline CDR1 is MNHEY and CDR2 SMNVEV (reference sequence). This CDR3 is 15 amino acids long. The CDR3 DNA sequence: TGTGCCAGCAGTTTATTCGGCGGTATCTACAATGAGCAGTTCTTC. It yields the protein CASSLFGGIYNEQFF.

CDR3 loop: CASSLRASGGGTETQYF. The CDR3 DNA sequence: TGTGCCAGCAGTTTGCGTGCTAGCGGCGGAGGTACGGAGACCCAGTACTTC. The J gene is TRBJ2-5, the V gene TRBV28; 7 nucleotides match TRBD2. The germline CDR1 and CDR2 sequences are MDHEN and SYDVKM. This CDR3 spans 17 amino acids. The ends lost 3 bases at V and 5 bases at J; junction bases unmatched: 15.

This chain uses TRBV7-6 with TRBJ2-2; 13 nucleotides match TRBD2. Losses at the gene ends were 6 bases for V and 7 bases for J; bases not matched to a gene: 20. Germline CDR1 is SGHVS and CDR2 is FNYEAQ. This CDR3 comprises 20 residues. CDR3 sequence reads: CASSSILGGTSGTQGGELFF. As DNA, the CDR3 is TGTGCCAGCAGTTCCATACTGGGCGGGACTAGCGGGACCCAGGGCGGGGAGCTGTTTTTT. The full variable domain, rest sourced from reference TRBV7-6 and TRBJ2-2, is GAGVSQSPRYKVTKRGQDVALRCDPISGHVSLYWYRQALGQGPEFLTYFNYEAQQDKSGLPNDRFSAERPEGSISTLTIQRTEQRDSAMYRCASSSILGGTSGTQGGELFFGEGSRLTVL.

The chain joins TRBV5-5 to TRBJ2-5; D gene unclear. The end of the DNA is better explained by TRBJ2-7, so the J call may be wrong. Per the germline V gene, CDR1 is SGHKS and CDR2 is YYEKEE (reference sequence). This CDR3 contains 14 residues. CDR3 residues: CASSLVHYTYEQYF. The CDR3 nucleotides are TGTGCCAGCAGCTTGGTACACTACACCTACGAGCAGTACTTC.

The rearrangement joins TRBV25-1 to TRBJ1-3, with D hard to call. This CDR3 contains 13 residues. Germline CDR1 and CDR2: MGHDK and SYGVNS. Trimming removed 8 bases from V and 7 bases from J, with 15 bases in between. The CDR3 sequence is CASEPVSSNTIYF. CDR3 nucleotide sequence: TGTGCCAGCGAGCCCGTATCAAGTAACACCATATATTTT.

Only a few counts were recorded for this clone. One junction end disagrees with the germline gene, perhaps due to a read error. This rearrangement joins TRBV7-7 to TRBJ2-3; no clear D. Germline CDR1 SSHAT, CDR2 FNYEAQ (reference sequence). This CDR3 has 13 amino acids. In DNA, the CDR3 is TGTGCTAGCAGCCCCAACTCCGGGTTAGTGCAGTATTTT. This encodes CASSPNSGLVQYF.

The chain joins TRBV7-8 to TRBJ2-2; D might be TRBD2 (7 bases). V lost 1 base and J lost 1, with 19 bases in between. The germline V gene has CDR1 SGHVS and CDR2 FQNEAQ. This CDR3 has 19 residues. The chain's CDR3 is CASSLGRRPGGLNTGELFF. The DNA for the CDR3 is TGTGCCAGCAGCTTAGGTCGACGACCGGGGGGCTTGAACACCGGGGAGCTGTTTTTT. Full variable domain (missing parts from reference TRBV7-8 and TRBJ2-2): GAGVSQSPRYKVAKRGQDVALRCDPISGHVSLFWYQQALGQGPEFLTYFQNEAQLDKSGLPSDRFFAERPEGSVSTLKIQRTQQEDSAVYLCASSLGRRPGGLNTGELFFGEGSRLTVL.

This clone appeared a few times. The rearrangement links TRBV28 to TRBJ2-1; a possible D gene is TRBD2 (6 bases). CDR1 is MDHEN and CDR2 is SYDVKM in the germline V gene. Trimming stripped 2 bases from V and 4 bases from J, with 9 bases between. The CDR3 is 14 amino acids. The CDR3 DNA sequence: TGTGCCAGCAGTTTACTAGCGACTTACAATGAGCAGTTCTTC. Encoded protein: CASSLLATYNEQFF.

The gene calls are TRBV18 and TRBJ2-3, with D unclear. Germline V gives CDR1 KGHSH, CDR2 LQKENI. This CDR3 region has 12 residues. Trimming removed 6 bases at V and 0 bases at J, with 4 bases between. The CDR3 coding sequence is TGTGCCAGCTCGGCTAGCACAGATACGCAGTATTTT. It is translated as CASSASTDTQYF.

This chain connects TRBV6-6 to TRBJ1-4, with 7 bases lining up with TRBD1. The V segment lost 5 bases and the J segment 5 bases; nucleotides outside the gene matches: 5. CDR3 length: 14 amino acids. Germline CDR1 and CDR2: MNHNY and SVGAGI (reference sequence). CDR3 sequence: CASSGDRANEKLFF. The CDR3 DNA is TGTGCCAGCAGTGGTGACAGGGCGAATGAAAAACTGTTTTTT.

V and J are TRBV18 and TRBJ2-2; D is ambiguous. Trimming pared 6 bases from V and 1 base from J, leaving 9 bases between. The CDR3 runs to 14 residues. Per the germline V gene, CDR1 is KGHSH and CDR2 is LQKENI. The CDR3 DNA reads TGTGCCAGCTCCTTCTTAGAGAACACCGGGGAGCTGTTTTTT. Encoded protein: CASSFLENTGELFF.

V is TRBV9 and J is TRBJ2-1; 9 bases are shared with TRBD1. The germline CDR1 and CDR2 sequences are SGDLS and YYNGEE. The V segment lost 6 bases and the J segment 8 bases; nucleotides outside the gene matches: 9. The CDR3 spans 14 residues. The CDR3 is CASNPGQGRYEQFF. The CDR3 DNA sequence: TGTGCCAGCAACCCGGGACAGGGTCGTTATGAGCAGTTCTTC. The complete variable domain, with remaining parts taken from reference TRBV9 and TRBJ2-1, reads DSGVTQTPKHLITATGQRVTLRCSPRSGDLSVYWYQQSLDQGLQFLIQYYNGEERAKGNILERFSAQQFPDLHSELNLSSLELGDSALYFCASNPGQGRYEQFFGPGTRLTVL.

Points on this clone: At one end the junction does not follow the germline gene, possibly because of a read error. The chain couples TRBV9 to TRBJ2-1, with D perhaps TRBD1 (5 bases). Germline V gives CDR1 SGDLS, CDR2 YYNGEE. The length of the CDR3 is 13 residues. CDR3 DNA sequence: TGTGCCAGCAGCCAGGACATATACAATGAGCGGTTCTTC. It is translated as CASSQDIYNERFF.

The chain has TRBV9 and TRBJ2-6, with D hard to call. The CDR3 extends over 15 amino acids. The germline V gene has CDR1 SGDLS and CDR2 YYNGEE. Trimming took 0 bases from V and 2 from J, leaving 6 bases between them. CDR3 region: CASSVGGAGANVLTF. Written as DNA, the CDR3 is TGTGCCAGCAGCGTAGGCGGCGCTGGGGCCAACGTCCTGACTTTC. The variable domain in full, with the rest retrieved from reference TRBV9 and TRBJ2-6, is DSGVTQTPKHLITATGQRVTLRCSPRSGDLSVYWYQQSLDQGLQFLIQYYNGEERAKGNILERFSAQQFPDLHSELNLSSLELGDSALYFCASSVGGAGANVLTFGAGSRLTVL.

The rearrangement joins TRBV5-1 to TRBJ2-5; D might be TRBD1 (6 bases). The better agreement between TRBJ2-7 and the DNA end casts doubt on the J call. This CDR3 contains 14 residues. Germline V gives CDR1 SGHRS, CDR2 YFSETQ. The CDR3 sequence: CASSPVGAGYEQYF. The CDR3 DNA reads as TGCGCCAGCAGCCCCGTGGGGGCCGGCTACGAGCAGTACTTC.

The V gene is TRBV28, the J gene TRBJ2-5; no definite D call. Germline lookup yields CDR1 MDHEN and CDR2 SYDVKM. This CDR3 has 16 amino acids. Trimming pared 1 base from V and 0 bases from J, leaving 12 bases between. The CDR3: CASSLFHAGNQETQYF. The DNA for the CDR3 is TGTGCCAGCAGTTTATTCCACGCCGGTAACCAAGAGACCCAGTACTTC.